This TCR beta chain came from a study of OX40 agonist ivuxolimab in advanced cancers. Findings of the study overall: Mean expanded clone counts were higher in CD8+ than CD4+ T cells.

Trimming removed 2 bases from V and 0 bases from J; junction bases left unmatched: 6. CDR1 and CDR2 from the germline V gene are SGDLS and YYNGEE. The CDR3 is made up of 17 amino acids. Notes on this clone: Its antigen is still unknown.

Using immunoSEQ multiplex PCR, the repertoire was profiled, and TCRdb retains in-frame clones only, with some absent. The top ten hold around 0.33% of the sample, which has 85,000 to 100,000 clones, 75% to 95% seen once. The genes are TRBV9 and TRBJ2-3, with TRBD2 matching over 10 bases. The clonotype originates from an adult with an advanced solid tumor such as melanoma, head and neck, liver or kidney cancer. Material: CD4+ or CD8+ T cells sorted from blood, obtained in a trial of the OX40 agonist ivuxolimab. The CDR3 protein is CASSVGAGGGSTDTQYF. The CDR3 DNA follows: TGTGCCAGCAGCGTTGGAGCGGGAGGGGGTAGCACAGATACGCAGTATTTT.